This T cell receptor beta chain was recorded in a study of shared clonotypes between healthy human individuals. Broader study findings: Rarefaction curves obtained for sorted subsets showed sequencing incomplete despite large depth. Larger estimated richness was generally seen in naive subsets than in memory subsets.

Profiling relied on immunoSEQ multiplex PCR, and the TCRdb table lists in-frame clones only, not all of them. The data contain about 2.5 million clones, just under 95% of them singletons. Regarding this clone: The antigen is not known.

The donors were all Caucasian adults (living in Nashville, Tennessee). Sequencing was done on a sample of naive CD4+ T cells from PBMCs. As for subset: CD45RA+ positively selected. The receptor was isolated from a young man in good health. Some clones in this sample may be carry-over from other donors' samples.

The CDR3 protein is CASSHSGGVFYEQYF. The CDR3 nucleotides are TGTGCCAGCAGCCACTCTGGGGGCGTCTTCTACGAGCAGTACTTC. The rearrangement links TRBV14 to TRBJ2-7, with D perhaps TRBD1 (6 bases). The CDR3 runs to 15 residues. The V gene lost 3 bases and the J gene lost 3 bases, with 15 bases spanning the gap. CDR1 SGHDN and CDR2 FVKESK come from the germline V gene. Using reference TRBV14 and TRBJ2-7 for the parts outside the CDR3, the full variable domain is EAGVTQFPSHSVIEKGQTVTLRCDPISGHDNLYWYRRVMGKEIKFLLHFVKESKQDESGMPNNRFLAERTGGTYSTLKVQPAELEDSGVYFCASSHSGGVFYEQYFGPGTRLTVT.